This is a list of T cell receptor beta chains from one sample in a study of T cell changes during pregnancy in multiple sclerosis. Generated by immunoSEQ multiplex PCR, the TCRdb table keeps only in-frame clones and is missing some. The data contain roughly 38,000 clones, about 88% of them singletons. This specimen consisted of CD8+ T cells from peripheral blood mononuclear cells, obtained in the third trimester of pregnancy. The receptors were sampled from a female donor with multiple sclerosis, enrolled in a pregnancy study. The CDR3 runs from the conserved cysteine through the conserved F or W. Each record gives: CDR3 protein, CDR3 DNA, J gene, clone size, D gene, V gene. The D gene is left open where the match is weak. Clone size appears in some rows only: once, few, many, or a class for an expanded clone.

CDR3aa: CASSPGGRSGYTF
CDR3nt: TGTGCCAGCAGCCCAGGGGGTAGGAGTGGCTACACCTTC
j_gene: TRBJ1-2
abundance: NA
d_gene: TRBD1
v_gene: TRBV6-5

CDR3aa: CATSTRGALSYEQYF
CDR3nt: TGTGCCACCAGCACCAGGGGGGCCCTCTCCTACGAGCAGTACTTC
j_gene: TRBJ2-7
abundance: NA
d_gene: NA
v_gene: TRBV15

CDR3aa: CASSWFPGLGWDTQYF
CDR3nt: TGTGCCAGCAGCTGGTTTCCGGGATTGGGATGGGATACGCAGTATTTT
j_gene: TRBJ2-3
abundance: NA
d_gene: NA
v_gene: TRBV5-6

CDR3aa: CASSQFYDRHPEAFF
CDR3nt: TGCGCCAGCAGCCAATTTTACGACAGGCATCCTGAAGCTTTCTTT
j_gene: TRBJ1-1
abundance: NA
d_gene: NA
v_gene: TRBV4-1

CDR3aa: CASSLDTSGNTIYF
CDR3nt: TGTGCCAGCAGTCTGGACACCTCTGGAAACACCATATATTTT
j_gene: TRBJ1-3
abundance: NA
d_gene: NA
v_gene: TRBV28

CDR3aa: CAIKVADTQYF
CDR3nt: TGTGCCATCAAAGTAGCAGATACGCAGTATTTT
j_gene: TRBJ2-3
abundance: NA
d_gene: NA
v_gene: TRBV2

CDR3aa: CASSVYGLAGGAEQFF
CDR3nt: TGTGCCAGCAGCGTATATGGACTAGCGGGGGGGGCTGAGCAGTTCTTC
j_gene: TRBJ2-1
abundance: NA
d_gene: TRBD2
v_gene: TRBV9

CDR3aa: CASSLLVGAWTEAFF
CDR3nt: TGCGCCAGCAGCTTGCTAGTAGGGGCTTGGACTGAAGCTTTCTTT
j_gene: TRBJ1-1
abundance: NA
d_gene: NA
v_gene: TRBV5-1

CDR3aa: CASSAPTPPNTEAFF
CDR3nt: TGTGCCAGCAGCGCACCGACACCGCCGAACACTGAAGCTTTCTTT
j_gene: TRBJ1-1
abundance: NA
d_gene: NA
v_gene: TRBV4-2

CDR3aa: CAWSVIDNEQFF
CDR3nt: TGTGCCTGGAGTGTAATAGACAATGAGCAGTTCTTC
j_gene: TRBJ2-1
abundance: NA
d_gene: NA
v_gene: TRBV30

CDR3aa: CASCGQIGTGELFF
CDR3nt: TGCGCCAGCTGTGGACAGATCGGCACCGGGGAGCTGTTTTTT
j_gene: TRBJ2-2
abundance: NA
d_gene: NA
v_gene: TRBV10-1

CDR3aa: CASTRGASNEQFF
CDR3nt: TGTGCCAGCACCCGGGGGGCCAGTAATGAGCAGTTCTTC
j_gene: TRBJ2-1
abundance: NA
d_gene: NA
v_gene: TRBV7-9

CDR3aa: CASSSPVVNTEAFF
CDR3nt: TGTGCCAGCAGCTCCCCGGTGGTGAACACTGAAGCTTTCTTT
j_gene: TRBJ1-1
abundance: NA
d_gene: NA
v_gene: TRBV11-2

CDR3aa: CASSLGGVPYNEQFF
CDR3nt: TGTGCCAGCAGCTTAGGCGGGGTCCCTTACAATGAGCAGTTCTTC
j_gene: TRBJ2-1
abundance: few
d_gene: NA
v_gene: TRBV7-2

CDR3aa: CASSGTGGGTEAFF
CDR3nt: TGTGCCAGCAGCGGGACAGGGGGAGGCACTGAAGCTTTCTTT
j_gene: TRBJ1-1
abundance: NA
d_gene: TRBD1
v_gene: TRBV9

CDR3aa: CASSQAQPEAFF
CDR3nt: TGTGCCAGCAGCCAGGCCCAGCCTGAAGCTTTCTTT
j_gene: TRBJ1-1
abundance: NA
d_gene: NA
v_gene: TRBV9

CDR3aa: CAWSAQGYEQYF
CDR3nt: TGTGCCTGGAGTGCTCAGGGTTACGAGCAGTACTTC
j_gene: TRBJ2-7
abundance: once
d_gene: NA
v_gene: TRBV30

CDR3aa: CASSGTSGGTGELFF
CDR3nt: TGTGCCAGCAGCGGCACTAGCGGGGGCACCGGGGAGCTGTTTTTT
j_gene: TRBJ2-2
abundance: NA
d_gene: TRBD2
v_gene: TRBV5-6

CDR3aa: CASSPGWGLYNSPLHF
CDR3nt: TGTGCCAGCAGTCCAGGATGGGGGCTCTATAATTCACCCCTCCACTTT
j_gene: TRBJ1-6
abundance: NA
d_gene: NA
v_gene: TRBV2

CDR3aa: CASSPPDRGNQYF
CDR3nt: TGTGCCAGCAGCCCCCCGGACAGGGGGAATCAGTACTTC
j_gene: TRBJ2-5
abundance: NA
d_gene: TRBD1
v_gene: TRBV7-9

CDR3aa: CASSLPGDGAGYGYTF
CDR3nt: TGTGCCAGCAGCCTGCCTGGGGACGGCGCGGGGTATGGCTACACCTTC
j_gene: TRBJ1-2
abundance: NA
d_gene: NA
v_gene: TRBV13

CDR3aa: CASSPQGADFYYGYTF
CDR3nt: TGCGCCAGCAGCCCCCAGGGGGCGGATTTTTACTATGGCTACACCTTC
j_gene: TRBJ1-2
abundance: NA
d_gene: TRBD1
v_gene: TRBV5-1

CDR3aa: CASSRETGGTDTQYF
CDR3nt: TGCGCCAGCAGCCGTGAGACAGGGGGCACAGATACGCAGTATTTT
j_gene: TRBJ2-3
abundance: NA
d_gene: TRBD1
v_gene: TRBV4-3

CDR3aa: CASSLEPLGTQYF
CDR3nt: TGTGCCAGCAGCTTGGAGCCGCTAGGAACGCAGTATTTT
j_gene: TRBJ2-3
abundance: NA
d_gene: NA
v_gene: TRBV5-6

CDR3aa: CASSSRLARSYNEQFF
CDR3nt: TGTGCCAGCAGCTCCAGACTAGCTCGCTCCTACAATGAGCAGTTCTTC
j_gene: TRBJ2-1
abundance: NA
d_gene: TRBD2
v_gene: TRBV7-9

CDR3aa: CASSYGEGTYGYTF
CDR3nt: TGTGCCAGCAGTTACGGGGAGGGAACCTATGGCTACACCTTC
j_gene: TRBJ1-2
abundance: NA
d_gene: NA
v_gene: TRBV6-5

CDR3aa: CASSLARQPPTYEQYF
CDR3nt: TGTGCCAGCAGCTTAGCGCGACAGCCACCAACCTACGAGCAGTACTTC
j_gene: TRBJ2-7
abundance: NA
d_gene: NA
v_gene: TRBV7-8

CDR3aa: CASSSGQGAYEQYF
CDR3nt: TGTGCCAGCAGTTCCGGACAGGGGGCCTACGAGCAGTACTTC
j_gene: TRBJ2-7
abundance: NA
d_gene: TRBD1
v_gene: TRBV28

CDR3aa: CAWGALQGPPLHF
CDR3nt: TGTGCCTGGGGGGCCTTACAGGGTCCACCCCTCCACTTT
j_gene: TRBJ1-6
abundance: NA
d_gene: NA
v_gene: TRBV30

CDR3aa: CAIRTGNTDTQYF
CDR3nt: TGTGCCATCAGGACAGGGAACACAGATACGCAGTATTTT
j_gene: TRBJ2-3
abundance: NA
d_gene: TRBD1
v_gene: TRBV10-3

CDR3aa: CASVQGSYEQYF
CDR3nt: TGTGCCAGCGTCCAGGGTTCCTACGAGCAGTACTTC
j_gene: TRBJ2-7
abundance: NA
d_gene: NA
v_gene: TRBV2

CDR3aa: CARSLVGRRGHNEQFF
CDR3nt: TGTGCCAGAAGCTTGGTGGGCAGGAGGGGCCACAATGAGCAGTTCTTC
j_gene: TRBJ2-1
abundance: NA
d_gene: NA
v_gene: TRBV5-3

CDR3aa: CASKPRGPYNEQFF
CDR3nt: TGTGCCAGCAAGCCGCGGGGGCCCTACAATGAGCAGTTCTTC
j_gene: TRBJ2-1
abundance: NA
d_gene: NA
v_gene: TRBV6-5

CDR3aa: CASTHYGTSGDPTGELFF
CDR3nt: TGTGCCAGCACTCATTATGGAACTAGCGGGGACCCCACCGGGGAGCTGTTTTTT
j_gene: TRBJ2-2
abundance: NA
d_gene: TRBD2
v_gene: TRBV28

CDR3aa: CASSLVGQPPYF
CDR3nt: TGTGCCAGCAGCTTAGTTGGACAGCCCCCGTACTTC
j_gene: TRBJ2-5
abundance: NA
d_gene: NA
v_gene: TRBV7-6

CDR3aa: CAWTGGYGYTF
CDR3nt: TGTGCCTGGACGGGGGGCTATGGCTACACCTTC
j_gene: TRBJ1-2
abundance: NA
d_gene: NA
v_gene: TRBV30

CDR3aa: CASSLSRGGNTEAFF
CDR3nt: TGTGCCAGCAGTTTAAGTCGGGGAGGGAACACTGAAGCTTTCTTT
j_gene: TRBJ1-1
abundance: NA
d_gene: NA
v_gene: TRBV27

CDR3aa: CASSHIQGQGAGGYTF
CDR3nt: TGCGCCAGCAGCCATATCCAAGGACAGGGGGCGGGTGGCTACACCTTC
j_gene: TRBJ1-2
abundance: medium-sized
d_gene: TRBD1
v_gene: TRBV4-1

CDR3aa: CASSEASGNTDTQYF
CDR3nt: TGTGCCAGCAGTGAAGCTAGCGGGAACACAGATACGCAGTATTTT
j_gene: TRBJ2-3
abundance: NA
d_gene: TRBD2
v_gene: TRBV6-4

CDR3aa: CASSQVGGESGLLYEKLFF
CDR3nt: TGCGCCAGCAGCCAAGTTGGAGGGGAAAGTGGGCTCCTTTATGAAAAACTGTTTTTT
j_gene: TRBJ1-4
abundance: NA
d_gene: NA
v_gene: TRBV4-1

CDR3aa: CASSLWAEAFF
CDR3nt: TGTGCCAGCAGTTTGTGGGCCGAAGCTTTCTTT
j_gene: TRBJ1-1
abundance: NA
d_gene: NA
v_gene: TRBV28

CDR3aa: CASSPRASGGPPSYNEQFF
CDR3nt: TGTGCCAGCAGCCCCAGAGCTAGCGGGGGCCCACCCTCCTACAATGAGCAGTTCTTC
j_gene: TRBJ2-1
abundance: NA
d_gene: TRBD2
v_gene: TRBV7-8

CDR3aa: CASSLGQAGDGYGYTF
CDR3nt: TGTGCCAGCAGCTTGGGGCAGGCAGGGGACGGCTATGGCTACACCTTC
j_gene: TRBJ1-2
abundance: NA
d_gene: NA
v_gene: TRBV5-5

CDR3aa: CASSYSWGGGAYEQYF
CDR3nt: TGTGCCAGCAGTTACTCGTGGGGCGGGGGCGCCTACGAGCAGTACTTC
j_gene: TRBJ2-7
abundance: NA
d_gene: NA
v_gene: TRBV6-5

CDR3aa: CATSGTGEADTQYF
CDR3nt: TGTGCCACCAGCGGGACAGGGGAAGCAGATACGCAGTATTTT
j_gene: TRBJ2-3
abundance: few
d_gene: TRBD1
v_gene: TRBV15

CDR3aa: CASSQDVGGSGGGYTF
CDR3nt: TGCGCCAGCAGCCAAGATGTAGGAGGGTCTGGGGGTGGCTACACCTTC
j_gene: TRBJ1-2
abundance: NA
d_gene: NA
v_gene: TRBV4-3

CDR3aa: CASSHIRGGGETQYF
CDR3nt: TGTGCCAGCAGCCACATTCGGGGCGGGGGTGAGACCCAGTACTTC
j_gene: TRBJ2-5
abundance: NA
d_gene: TRBD2
v_gene: TRBV7-2

CDR3aa: CASIWLSDSYEQYF
CDR3nt: TGTGCCAGCATCTGGTTAAGCGACTCCTACGAGCAGTACTTC
j_gene: TRBJ2-7
abundance: NA
d_gene: NA
v_gene: TRBV2

CDR3aa: CASSPIAPNTEAFF
CDR3nt: TGCGCCAGCAGCCCGATAGCGCCGAACACTGAAGCTTTCTTT
j_gene: TRBJ1-1
abundance: NA
d_gene: NA
v_gene: TRBV4-1

CDR3aa: CASSVDLGTVTPEAFF
CDR3nt: TGTGCCAGCAGCGTAGATTTAGGGACAGTAACCCCTGAAGCTTTCTTT
j_gene: TRBJ1-1
abundance: NA
d_gene: TRBD1
v_gene: TRBV9

CDR3aa: CAWSVHQGSADTQYF
CDR3nt: TGTGCCTGGAGTGTACATCAGGGGTCGGCAGATACGCAGTATTTT
j_gene: TRBJ2-3
abundance: NA
d_gene: NA
v_gene: TRBV30